The TCR beta chain described here comes from a study of human T cells and chemical hapten exposure. Study summary: Patients were given diphenylcyclopropenone on the scalp weekly across the roughly 25-week study. The patients were mostly female; they had alopecia areata, totalis or universalis. Points from the study as a whole: Every donor had alopecia, and their immune response may therefore differ from healthy people's.

Concerning this clonotype: What it binds is unknown.

TCRdb re-analysed the RACE reads in MiXCR, keeping a single row per CDR3 protein. The sample lists 150,000 to 200,000 distinct CDR3 sequences, about 14% occurring once. CDR3 size: 16 residues. V gave up 4 bases and J gave up 4 bases, with 16 bases separating them. CDR1 SGHTA and CDR2 FQGNSA come from the germline V gene. Noted time point: patch test 1, 2 weeks after DPC sensitization. Treatment indicated: therapeutic diphenylcyclopropenone sensitization with weekly scalp DPC. Source: whole blood, taken in connection with sensitization to the hapten diphenylcyclopropenone (DPC). The gene calls are TRBV7-2 and TRBJ2-2, with TRBD1 as a possible D gene (6 bases). The sequence was obtained from a woman aged 25 to 39 with alopecia areata. Some clones in this sample may be carry-over from other donors' samples. CDR3 residues: CASSSFGGQSTGELFF. The CDR3 coding sequence is TGTGCCAGCAGCTCCTTTGGGGGCCAATCCACCGGGGAGCTGTTTTTT.